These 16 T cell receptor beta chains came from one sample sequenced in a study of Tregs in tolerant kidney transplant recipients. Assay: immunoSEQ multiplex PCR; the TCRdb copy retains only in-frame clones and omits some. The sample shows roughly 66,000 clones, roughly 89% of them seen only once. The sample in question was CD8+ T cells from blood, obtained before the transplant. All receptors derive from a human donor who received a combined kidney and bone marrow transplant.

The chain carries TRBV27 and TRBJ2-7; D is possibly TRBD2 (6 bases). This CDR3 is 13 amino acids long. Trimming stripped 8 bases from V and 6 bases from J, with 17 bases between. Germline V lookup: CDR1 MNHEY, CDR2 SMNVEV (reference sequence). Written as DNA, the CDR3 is TGTGCCAGCTCACCCGTGACTAGTGGCGAGCAGTACTTC. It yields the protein CASSPVTSGEQYF.

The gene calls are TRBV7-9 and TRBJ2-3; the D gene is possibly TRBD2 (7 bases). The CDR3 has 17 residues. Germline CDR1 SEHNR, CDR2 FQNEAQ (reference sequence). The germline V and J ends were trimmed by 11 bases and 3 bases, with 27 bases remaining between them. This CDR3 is CASVRGKGGAGTDTQYF. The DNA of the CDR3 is TGTGCCTCAGTACGGGGCAAGGGGGGGGCCGGGACAGATACGCAGTATTTT.

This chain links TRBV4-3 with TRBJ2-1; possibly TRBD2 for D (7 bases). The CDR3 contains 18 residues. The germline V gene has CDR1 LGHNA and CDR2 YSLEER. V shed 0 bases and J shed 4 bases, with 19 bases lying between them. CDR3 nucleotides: TGCGCCAGCAGCCAAGATAGACCTGGACTAGGGGGATACAATGAGCAGTTCTTC. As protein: CASSQDRPGLGGYNEQFF.

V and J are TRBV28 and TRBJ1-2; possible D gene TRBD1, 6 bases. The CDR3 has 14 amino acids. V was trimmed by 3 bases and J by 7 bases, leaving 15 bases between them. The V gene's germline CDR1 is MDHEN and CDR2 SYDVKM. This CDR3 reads CASSLAIRGTGYTF. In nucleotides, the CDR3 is TGTGCCAGCAGTTTGGCTATCAGGGGAACTGGCTACACCTTC.

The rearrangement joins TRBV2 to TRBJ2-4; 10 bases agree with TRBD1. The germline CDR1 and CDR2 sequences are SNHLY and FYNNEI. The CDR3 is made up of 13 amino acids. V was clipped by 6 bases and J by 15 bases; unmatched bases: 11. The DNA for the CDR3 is TGTGCCAGCAGCGCCGGGACAGGGGTGTACCTGTACTTC. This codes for CASSAGTGVYLYF.

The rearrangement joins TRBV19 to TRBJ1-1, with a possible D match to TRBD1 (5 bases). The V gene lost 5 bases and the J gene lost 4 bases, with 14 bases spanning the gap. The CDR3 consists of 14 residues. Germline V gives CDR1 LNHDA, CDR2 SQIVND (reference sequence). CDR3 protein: CASSASAGGTEAFF. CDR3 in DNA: TGTGCCAGTAGTGCCTCAGCGGGGGGCACTGAAGCTTTCTTT.

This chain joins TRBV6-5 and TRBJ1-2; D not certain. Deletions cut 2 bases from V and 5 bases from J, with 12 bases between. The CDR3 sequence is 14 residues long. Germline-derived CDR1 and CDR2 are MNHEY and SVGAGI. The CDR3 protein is CASSYRSILYGYTF. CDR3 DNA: TGTGCCAGCAGTTACCGGTCGATCTTATATGGCTACACCTTC.

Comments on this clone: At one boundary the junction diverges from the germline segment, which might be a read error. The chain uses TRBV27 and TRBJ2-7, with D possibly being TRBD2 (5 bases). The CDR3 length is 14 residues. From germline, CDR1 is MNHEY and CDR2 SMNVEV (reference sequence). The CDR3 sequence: CASSLAPGDYVQYF. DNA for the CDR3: TGTGCCAGCAGCTTAGCCCCAGGAGACTACGTGCAGTACTTC.

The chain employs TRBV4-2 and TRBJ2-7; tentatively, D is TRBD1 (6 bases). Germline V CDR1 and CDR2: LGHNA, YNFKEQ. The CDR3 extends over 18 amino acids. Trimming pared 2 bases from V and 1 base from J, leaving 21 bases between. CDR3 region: CASSQKVIMGARSYEQYF. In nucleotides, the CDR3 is TGTGCCAGCAGCCAAAAGGTCATAATGGGGGCGCGTTCCTACGAGCAGTACTTC.

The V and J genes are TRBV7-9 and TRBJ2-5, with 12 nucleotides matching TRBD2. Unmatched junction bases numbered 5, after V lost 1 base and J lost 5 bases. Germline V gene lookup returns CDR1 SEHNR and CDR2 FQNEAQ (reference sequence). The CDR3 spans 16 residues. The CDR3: CASSLGTSGGHETQYF. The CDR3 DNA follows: TGTGCCAGCAGCTTAGGCACTAGCGGGGGGCACGAGACCCAGTACTTC.

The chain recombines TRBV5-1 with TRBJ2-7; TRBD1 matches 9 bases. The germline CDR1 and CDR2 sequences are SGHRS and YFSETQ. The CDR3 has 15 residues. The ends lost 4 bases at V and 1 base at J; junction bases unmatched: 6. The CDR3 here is CASSITGGASYEQYF. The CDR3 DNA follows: TGCGCCAGCAGCATAACAGGGGGCGCGTCCTACGAGCAGTACTTC.

The CDR3 DNA is TGTGCCAGCAGCCATTCAGCGATCGGCGAGCAGTACTTC. Its translation: CASSHSAIGEQYF. The chain has TRBV11-2 and TRBJ2-7; D is unresolved. The CDR3 has 13 residues. Trimming removed 5 bases from V and 6 bases from J, with 14 bases in between. The germline V gene has CDR1 SGHAT and CDR2 FQNNGV.

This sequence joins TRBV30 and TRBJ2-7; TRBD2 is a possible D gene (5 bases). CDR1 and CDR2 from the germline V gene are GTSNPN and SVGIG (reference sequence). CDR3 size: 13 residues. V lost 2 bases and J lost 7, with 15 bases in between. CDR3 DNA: TGTGCCTGGAGTCCCTTGGGAGTGCCGGAGCAGTACTTC. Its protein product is CAWSPLGVPEQYF.

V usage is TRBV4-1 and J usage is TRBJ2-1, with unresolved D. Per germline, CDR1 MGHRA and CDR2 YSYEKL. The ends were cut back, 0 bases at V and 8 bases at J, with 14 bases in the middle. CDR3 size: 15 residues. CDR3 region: CASSQDPASFYEQFF. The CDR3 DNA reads TGCGCCAGCAGCCAAGATCCGGCTAGTTTTTATGAGCAGTTCTTC.

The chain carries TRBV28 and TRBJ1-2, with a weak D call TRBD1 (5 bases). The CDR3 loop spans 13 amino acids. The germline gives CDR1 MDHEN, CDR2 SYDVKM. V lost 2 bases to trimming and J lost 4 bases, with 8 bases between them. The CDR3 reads CASSLRGGYGYTF. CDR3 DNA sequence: TGTGCCAGCAGTTTAAGGGGAGGCTATGGCTACACCTTC.

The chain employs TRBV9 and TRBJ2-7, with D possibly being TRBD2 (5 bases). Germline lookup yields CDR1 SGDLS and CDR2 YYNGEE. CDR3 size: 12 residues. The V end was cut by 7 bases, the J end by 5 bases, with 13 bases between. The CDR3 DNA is TGTGCCAGCGCGGAGGATGATAACGAGCAGTACTTC. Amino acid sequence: CASAEDDNEQYF. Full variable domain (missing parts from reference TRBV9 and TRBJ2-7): DSGVTQTPKHLITATGQRVTLRCSPRSGDLSVYWYQQSLDQGLQFLIQYYNGEERAKGNILERFSAQQFPDLHSELNLSSLELGDSALYFCASAEDDNEQYFGPGTRLTVT.